Following are 25 T cell receptor beta chains from one sample sequenced in a study of cytomegalovirus exposure and HLA in healthy donors. Use of 60 Vbeta and 13 Jbeta primers characterized the PCR. Produced via immunoSEQ multiplex PCR; TCRdb's table is partial and in-frame only. This repertoire shows about 110,000 clones, more than 65% found once; its top ten account for roughly 6%. The specimen sequenced was PBMCs. Source of these receptors: a woman in her forties or fifties in good health and CMV-seropositive.

The gene calls are TRBV15 and TRBJ1-4; possible D gene TRBD1, 5 bases. Germline CDR1 and CDR2: LNHNV and YYDKDF (reference sequence). The CDR3 consists of 14 residues. Trimming pared 6 bases from V and 6 bases from J, leaving 14 bases between. CDR3 in DNA: TGTGCCACCAGAGTGGGACTGAACCATGAAAAACTGTTTTTT. Protein sequence: CATRVGLNHEKLFF.

This chain connects TRBV6-5 to TRBJ1-6; D is ambiguous. This CDR3 region has 14 residues. V lost 5 bases to trimming and J lost 4 bases, with 9 bases between them. Germline-derived CDR1 and CDR2 are MNHEY and SVGAGI. The CDR3 region has the DNA TGTGCCAGCAGTCCGACACGATATAATTCACCCCTCCACTTT. As protein: CASSPTRYNSPLHF.

V is TRBV18 and J is TRBJ2-7; 10 bases fit TRBD1. V dropped 5 bases and J dropped 3; count of bases not matched to a gene: 7. The germline gives CDR1 KGHSH, CDR2 LQKENI. CDR3 length: 15 residues. The CDR3 nucleotides are TGTGCCAGCTCAAGACAGGGGGCCTTAGACTACGAGCAGTACTTC. Its translation: CASSRQGALDYEQYF.

This sequence joins TRBV4-1 and TRBJ2-7; 9 positions match TRBD2. The ends lost 4 bases at V and 7 bases at J; junction bases unmatched: 8. The CDR3 runs to 14 residues. Germline values: CDR1 MGHRA, CDR2 YSYEKL. The CDR3 nucleotides are TGCGCCAGCAGCCTCGGACTAGCGTCTGGGGAGCAGTACTTC. Its protein product is CASSLGLASGEQYF.

V gene TRBV13 combines with J gene TRBJ1-2; no clear D gene. Trimming cost V 2 bases and J 6 bases, with 16 bases left between them. CDR3 length equals 15 residues. CDR1 and CDR2 from the germline V gene are PRHDT and FYEKMQ (reference sequence). CDR3 sequence (DNA): TGTGCCAGCAGCTTACCGACGGTTTACGGGGATGGCTACACCTTC. This translates into CASSLPTVYGDGYTF.

The CDR3 sequence: CAISRDRGQETQYF. The CDR3 DNA reads as TGTGCCATCTCCCGGGACAGGGGGCAAGAGACCCAGTACTTC. The rearrangement uses TRBV10-3 and TRBJ2-5; 11 bases map to TRBD1. The CDR3 runs to 14 residues. Unmatched junction bases numbered 4, after V lost 8 bases and J lost 2 bases. Germline CDR1 reads ENHRY; CDR2 reads SYGVKD.

V is TRBV7-3 and J is TRBJ1-1, with D tentatively TRBD1 (5 bases). The CDR3 totals 16 residues. CDR1 is SGHTA and CDR2 is FQGTGA in the germline V gene. Between the trimmed V and J ends, which lost 2 bases and 11 bases, there was a span of 24 bases. In nucleotides, the CDR3 is TGTGCCAGCAGCTTATCCCCCCCAGGGATAGATGTGAAGGCTTTCTTT. Its protein product is CASSLSPPGIDVKAFF.

The genes are TRBV28 and TRBJ1-2, with D maybe TRBD1 (6 bases). This CDR3 spans 15 amino acids. The V end was cut by 6 bases, the J end by 7 bases, with 21 bases between. Germline CDR1 reads MDHEN; CDR2 reads SYDVKM. The CDR3 here is CASSKTGRGSSGYTF. CDR3 DNA: TGTGCCAGCAGCAAAACAGGGAGGGGATCTAGTGGCTACACCTTC.

This clone has more than one count but fewer than ten. The V gene is TRBV7-2, the J gene TRBJ2-7; 7 bases are a match to TRBD2. V trimming: 2 bases; J trimming: 0 bases; junction bases outside the gene matches: 4. The CDR3 runs to 15 residues. Germline V lookup: CDR1 SGHTA, CDR2 FQGNSA. Here the CDR3 DNA reads TGTGCCAGCAGCTTAACGGGACTACCCTCCTACGAGCAGTACTTC. This translates into CASSLTGLPSYEQYF.

There are a few counts of this clone. J is TRBJ2-5 and V is TRBV7-8; D perhaps matches TRBD2 (7 bases). The CDR3 sequence is 16 residues long. CDR1 SGHVS and CDR2 FQNEAQ come from the germline V gene. V was cut by 4 bases and J by 4 bases, with 19 bases left in between. CDR3: CASSWVGGGELETQYF. The CDR3 bases are TGTGCCAGCAGCTGGGTGGGGGGGGGCGAGTTAGAGACCCAGTACTTC. The full variable domain, its missing parts supplied by reference TRBV7-8 and TRBJ2-5, is GAGVSQSPRYKVAKRGQDVALRCDPISGHVSLFWYQQALGQGPEFLTYFQNEAQLDKSGLPSDRFFAERPEGSVSTLKIQRTQQEDSAVYLCASSWVGGGELETQYFGPGTRLLVL.

This chain joins TRBV6-6 and TRBJ2-5; 8 nucleotides agree with TRBD1. The DNA matches TRBJ2-7 better at its end, which makes the J call doubtful. CDR1 and CDR2 (germline): MNHNY, SVGAGI (reference sequence). The CDR3 runs 14 residues. CDR3 nucleotides: TGTGCCAGCAGCTTGGACAGGGTTCTCTACGAGCAGTACTTC. It specifies CASSLDRVLYEQYF.

The rearrangement uses TRBV15 and TRBJ2-5; tentative D call: TRBD1 (6 bases). The CDR3 totals 14 residues. V was pared by 1 base and J by 1 base, with 7 bases between. Per germline, CDR1 LNHNV and CDR2 YYDKDF (reference sequence). CDR3 in amino acids: CATSRGTVQETQYF. The CDR3 nucleotides are TGTGCCACCAGCAGAGGGACAGTCCAAGAGACCCAGTACTTC. Looking up the rest from reference TRBV15 and TRBJ2-5 gives the full variable domain: DAMVIQNPRYQVTQFGKPVTLSCSQTLNHNVMYWYQQKSSQAPKLLFHYYDKDFNNEADTPDNFQSRRPNTSFCFLDIRSPGLGDTAMYLCATSRGTVQETQYFGPGTRLLVL.

The rearrangement links TRBV5-1 to TRBJ2-1; 11 bases match TRBD2. CDR3 length: 17 amino acids. The germline V gene has CDR1 SGHRS and CDR2 YFSETQ. Trimming removed 5 bases from V and 7 bases from J; junction bases left unmatched: 14. The CDR3 is CASSLLAGGPVGNEQFF. The CDR3 nucleotides are TGCGCCAGCAGTCTCCTAGCGGGGGGCCCGGTGGGGAATGAGCAGTTCTTC.

This clone was observed a single time. The V and J genes are TRBV30 and TRBJ1-3; D uncertain. The CDR3 loop spans 13 amino acids. Germline V gene sequence: CDR1 GTSNPN, CDR2 SVGIG (reference sequence). V was clipped by 2 bases and J by 0 bases, with 5 bases between them. The DNA of the CDR3 is TGTGCCTGGAGTCCTCGCTCTGGAAACACCATATATTTT. Amino acids: CAWSPRSGNTIYF. Combining the CDR3 with reference TRBV30 and TRBJ1-3 gives the whole variable domain SQTIHQWPATLVQPVGSPLSLECTVEGTSNPNLYWYRQAAGRGLQLLFYSVGIGQISSEVPQNLSASRPQDRQFILSSKKLLLSDSGFYLCAWSPRSGNTIYFGEGSWLTVV.

The chain has TRBV27 and TRBJ1-2; D perhaps matches TRBD1 (6 bases). Germline-derived CDR1 and CDR2 are MNHEY and SMNVEV (reference sequence). This CDR3 spans 15 amino acids. Trimming took off 2 bases at V and 0 bases at J, with 10 bases between the two ends. The CDR3 loop reads CASSLEGGANYGYTF. The DNA for the CDR3 is TGTGCCAGCAGTTTAGAAGGGGGAGCTAACTATGGCTACACCTTC.

The V and J genes are TRBV5-1 and TRBJ1-1; TRBD1 agrees at 9 bases. CDR1 is SGHRS and CDR2 is YFSETQ in the germline V gene. V shed 4 bases, J shed 10 bases, and the junction held 11 bases outside the gene matches. This CDR3 is 14 amino acids long. CDR3 sequence reads: CASSASGTGLRAFF. CDR3 nucleotides: TGCGCCAGCAGCGCCTCCGGGACAGGGCTTCGAGCTTTCTTT.

The CDR3 is CASSETGTGLSNQPQHF. As DNA, the CDR3 is TGTGCCAGCAGCGAAACAGGGACAGGGCTGAGCAATCAGCCCCAGCATTTT. The V gene is TRBV7-9, the J gene TRBJ1-5, with 9 bases lining up with TRBD1. In germline, CDR1 is SEHNR, CDR2 FQNEAQ (reference sequence). The CDR3 runs to 17 residues. V shed 5 bases and J 1 base; nucleotides not matched to a gene: 9.

The V call is TRBV5-1, the J call TRBJ1-4; 9 nucleotides agree with TRBD1. The V gene end was trimmed by 0 bases and the J gene end by 6 bases; junction bases not matched to a gene: 0. Germline V gene sequence: CDR1 SGHRS, CDR2 YFSETQ. This CDR3 is 14 amino acids long. As DNA, the CDR3 is TGCGCCAGCAGCTTGGGGACAGGGGATGAAAAACTGTTTTTT. Translated: CASSLGTGDEKLFF.

The chain links TRBV2 to TRBJ1-2; D call uncertain. The CDR3 loop spans 16 amino acids. Trimming pared 1 base from V and 3 bases from J, leaving 15 bases between. Germline CDR1 and CDR2: SNHLY and FYNNEI. The CDR3 region has the DNA TGTGCCAGCAGTGAAGGAGGGAAGAAGTTCGACTATGGCTACACCTTC. Residues: CASSEGGKKFDYGYTF. Filled out from reference TRBV2 and TRBJ1-2, the complete variable domain reads EPEVTQTPSHQVTQMGQEVILRCVPISNHLYFYWYRQILGQKVEFLVSFYNNEISEKSEIFDDQFSVERPDGSNFTLKIRSTKLEDSAMYFCASSEGGKKFDYGYTFGSGTRLTVV.

This clone was observed a handful of times. The CDR3 here is CASSFGQGVGEQYF. The CDR3 DNA follows: TGTGCCAGCAGCTTTGGGCAGGGGGTTGGCGAGCAGTACTTC. The gene calls are TRBV7-7 and TRBJ2-7; the match to TRBD1 covers 7 bases. V dropped 3 bases and J dropped 6; count of bases not matched to a gene: 8. Germline lookup yields CDR1 SSHAT and CDR2 FNYEAQ (reference sequence). This CDR3 spans 14 amino acids.

The CDR3 DNA reads TGTGCCAGCAGTTTACCGGGACAGGGTGGCTACACCTTC. It yields the protein CASSLPGQGGYTF. The genes are TRBV28 and TRBJ1-2; 9 bases align to TRBD1. Germline V gives CDR1 MDHEN, CDR2 SYDVKM. Trimming cost V 2 bases and J 7 bases; bases outside gene matches: 2. The CDR3 totals 13 residues.

The chain carries TRBV6-1 and TRBJ1-5; 7 nucleotides align to TRBD1. From germline, CDR1 is MNHNS and CDR2 SASEGT. The V segment lost 6 bases and the J segment 13 bases; nucleotides outside the gene matches: 9. CDR3 length: 12 residues. The CDR3 coding sequence is TGTGCCAGCAGGGAACTTTTGGGACAGCAGCATTTT. Translated: CASRELLGQQHF.

This clone was detected a few times. This same CDR3 is encoded by further DNA sequences in the sample. The J gene is TRBJ2-7, the V gene TRBV9; unclear D gene. Per the germline V gene, CDR1 is SGDLS and CDR2 is YYNGEE. The germline V and J ends were trimmed by 1 base and 1 base, with 6 bases remaining between them. The CDR3 runs to 13 residues. CDR3 nucleotide sequence: TGTGCCAGCAGCGTATCCTATTCCTACGAGCAGTACTTC. Protein product: CASSVSYSYEQYF.

The genes are TRBV28 and TRBJ1-1, with D perhaps matching TRBD1 (6 bases). Trimming left V 3 bases short and J 4 bases short, with 15 bases between. The CDR3 has 15 amino acids. Germline V CDR1 and CDR2: MDHEN, SYDVKM. The CDR3 here is CASSFPKGDGTEAFF. The CDR3 DNA is TGTGCCAGCAGTTTTCCCAAGGGGGACGGCACTGAAGCTTTCTTT.

V is TRBV10-3 and J is TRBJ2-5; D is unresolved. Trimming pared 2 bases from V and 0 bases from J, leaving 16 bases between. The length of the CDR3 is 17 residues. Germline V gene data show CDR1 as ENHRY and CDR2 as SYGVKD. The CDR3 sequence: CAISESTGSAYQETQYF. The CDR3 DNA reads as TGTGCCATCAGTGAGAGTACCGGGTCTGCGTACCAAGAGACCCAGTACTTC.